A selection of T cell receptor beta chains follows, all from one sample in a study of cytomegalovirus exposure and HLA in healthy donors. This table comes from immunoSEQ multiplex PCR, and its TCRdb copy is limited to in-frame clones, with some not included. The sample features 150,000 to 200,000 clones, with approximately 6.9% in its top ten. Sequenced material: PBMCs. These receptor sequences come from a man between 25 and 39 years old in good health and CMV-seronegative. The CDR3 runs from the conserved cysteine through the conserved F or W. A D gene is named only where the DNA matches it firmly.

v_call	j_call	d_call	cdr3_aa	cdr3_nt
TRBV14	TRBJ2-1	TRBD2	CASSQGLPGGGQFF	TGTGCCAGCAGCCAAGGGCTGCCGGGAGGGGGGCAGTTCTTC
TRBV7-9	TRBJ1-4	-	CASSPPTPATNEKLFF	TGTGCCAGCAGCCCCCCGACTCCTGCAACTAATGAAAAACTGTTTTTT
TRBV5-1	TRBJ2-3	-	CASSLVAGAADTQYF	TGCGCCAGCAGCTTGGTCGCGGGGGCAGCGGATACGCAGTATTTT
TRBV5-1	TRBJ2-7	TRBD1	CASSGPGQGNEQYF	TGCGCCAGCAGCGGACCCGGACAGGGTAACGAGCAGTACTTC
TRBV5-1	TRBJ2-2	TRBD2	CASSWGTSGRIPNTGELFF	TGCGCCAGCAGCTGGGGGACTAGCGGGAGGATTCCTAACACCGGGGAGCTGTTTTTT
TRBV6-5	TRBJ2-1	TRBD2	CASKNAGGRYNEQFF	TGTGCCAGCAAAAATGCGGGGGGGCGATACAATGAGCAGTTCTTC
TRBV6-1	TRBJ1-5	-	CASSEQQGPQPQHF	TGTGCCAGCAGTGAGCAACAGGGTCCTCAGCCCCAGCATTTT
TRBV11-2	TRBJ1-2	TRBD1	CASSLRTGRSEGYTF	TGTGCCAGCAGCTTAAGGACAGGTAGATCGGAAGGCTACACCTTC
TRBV19	TRBJ2-1	-	CASSQPGEYNEQFF	TGTGCCAGTAGTCAACCGGGGGAATACAATGAGCAGTTCTTC
TRBV18	TRBJ1-5	-	CASSTGNQPQHF	TGTGCCAGCTCAACAGGCAATCAGCCCCAGCATTTT
TRBV6-6	TRBJ2-7	TRBD2	CASRAGTSGTYEQYF	TGTGCCAGCAGGGCCGGGACTAGCGGAACCTACGAGCAGTACTTC
TRBV5-1	TRBJ2-5	TRBD1	CASSPWDSYQETQYF	TGCGCCAGCAGCCCCTGGGACAGCTACCAAGAGACCCAGTACTTC
TRBV5-1	TRBJ2-3	-	CASSLGDQGLHTQYF	TGCGCCAGCAGCTTGGGGGACCAGGGACTTCATACGCAGTATTTT
TRBV27	TRBJ2-5	-	CASSFSDREETQYF	TGTGCCAGCAGTTTTTCCGACAGAGAGGAGACCCAGTACTTC
TRBV6-1	TRBJ2-6	-	CASSEGGSGASVLTF	TGTGCCAGCAGTGAAGGGGGCTCTGGGGCCAGCGTCCTGACTTTC
TRBV5-1	TRBJ2-7	-	CAGRGYYEQYF	TGCGCCGGTCGGGGATACTACGAGCAGTACTTC
TRBV9	TRBJ1-1	-	CASSATTEGGTFF	TGTGCCAGCAGCGCCACGACGGAGGGAGGAACTTTCTTT